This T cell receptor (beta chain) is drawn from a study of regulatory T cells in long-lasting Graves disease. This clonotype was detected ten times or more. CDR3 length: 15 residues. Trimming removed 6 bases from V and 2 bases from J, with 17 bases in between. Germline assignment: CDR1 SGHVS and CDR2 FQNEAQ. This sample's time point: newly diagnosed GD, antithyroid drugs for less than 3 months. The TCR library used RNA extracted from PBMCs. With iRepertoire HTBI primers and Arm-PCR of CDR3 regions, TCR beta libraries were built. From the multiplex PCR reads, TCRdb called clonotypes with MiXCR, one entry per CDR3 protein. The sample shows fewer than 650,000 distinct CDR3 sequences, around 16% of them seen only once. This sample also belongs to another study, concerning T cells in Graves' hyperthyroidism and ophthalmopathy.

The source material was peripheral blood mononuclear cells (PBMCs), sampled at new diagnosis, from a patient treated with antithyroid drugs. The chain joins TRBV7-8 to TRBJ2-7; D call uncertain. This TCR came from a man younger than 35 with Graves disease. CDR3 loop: CASSFTSGSTYEQYF. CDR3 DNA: TGTGCCAGCAGTTTTACCTCCGGATCTACCTACGAGCAGTACTTC. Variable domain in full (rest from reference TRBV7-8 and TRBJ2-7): GAGVSQSPRYKVAKRGQDVALRCDPISGHVSLFWYQQALGQGPEFLTYFQNEAQLDKSGLPSDRFFAERPEGSVSTLKIQRTQQEDSAVYLCASSFTSGSTYEQYFGPGTRLTVT.